Here is one T cell receptor beta chain with its context. The data originate from a study of OX40 agonist ivuxolimab in advanced cancers. On the study more broadly: Patients were dosed with the agonistic anti-OX40 (CD134) antibody ivuxolimab. Patients were infused with ivuxolimab every 2 weeks at 0.01 to 10 mg/kg. Prior anti-PD-1, anti-PD-L1 or anti-CTLA-4 therapy was allowed; roughly 40% had some.

The assay was immunoSEQ multiplex PCR, and TCRdb's table has in-frame clones only and misses some. The top ten clones hold roughly 0.71% of a sample with about 83,000 clones, approximately 83% of them seen once. The germline gives CDR1 KGHSH, CDR2 LQKENI. This CDR3 spans 17 amino acids. Unmatched junction bases numbered 10, after V lost 3 bases and J lost 0 bases. The receptor's source is an adult with an advanced solid tumor such as melanoma, head and neck, liver or kidney cancer. The rearrangement joins TRBV18 to TRBJ2-5; 7 positions agree with TRBD1. Sequencing used CD4+ or CD8+ T cells sorted from blood, obtained in a trial of the OX40 agonist ivuxolimab. DNA of the CDR3: TGTGCCAGCTCACCTTCCGACAGGGCGATTTACCAAGAGACCCAGTACTTC. Amino acids: CASSPSDRAIYQETQYF. The entire variable domain, with the rest obtained from reference TRBV18 and TRBJ2-5, is as follows: NAGVMQNPRHLVRRRGQEARLRCSPMKGHSHVYWYRQLPEEGLKFMVYLQKENIIDESGMPKERFSAEFPKEGPSILRIQQVVRGDSAAYFCASSPSDRAIYQETQYFGPGTRLLVL.